One and the same sample provided the 22 T cell receptor beta chains below, sequenced in a study of blood T cells in healthy people across ages. Through a sample-barcoded 5' primer and a J-beta primer mix, a second PCR was run for 7 to 11 cycles. TCRdb itself ran the 5' RACE reads through MiXCR, one entry per CDR3 protein. The sample lists roughly 1,000,000 distinct CDR3 sequences; almost 25% were seen once. These data were also reused for a study on T cells of mothers and their children.

Sequenced: blood. The receptors shown here come from a girl aged 2 to 10 in good health.

This clonotype was observed a handful of times. This sequence joins TRBV28 and TRBJ1-2, with D unclear. CDR1 and CDR2 (germline): MDHEN, SYDVKM. V was trimmed by 5 bases and J by 0 bases, leaving 13 bases between them. The CDR3 runs 15 residues. This CDR3 is CASSPYGVANYGYTF. CDR3 DNA sequence: TGTGCCAGCAGTCCCTATGGGGTGGCTAACTATGGCTACACCTTC.

This clonotype was seen more than once but under ten times. This chain links TRBV28 with TRBJ2-4, with D possibly matching TRBD1 (5 bases). CDR1 MDHEN and CDR2 SYDVKM come from the germline V gene. The length of the CDR3 is 15 residues. V lost 6 bases and J lost 0, with 12 bases in between. CDR3 sequence reads: CASSTGERAKNIQYF. In DNA, the CDR3 is TGTGCCAGCAGCACAGGCGAACGAGCCAAAAACATTCAGTACTTC.

V gene TRBV6-4 combines with J gene TRBJ2-3; D perhaps matches TRBD2 (5 bases). The V end was cut by 6 bases, the J end by 1 base, with 17 bases between. CDR1 and CDR2 (germline): MRHNA, SNTAGT. The CDR3 length is 16 residues. The CDR3 bases are TGTGCCAGCAGACCCAGCGGCCGGCACGGCACAGATACGCAGTATTTT. This sequence encodes CASRPSGRHGTDTQYF.

The gene calls are TRBV29-1 and TRBJ1-3; 8 bases are shared with TRBD1. Looked up from germline, CDR1 is SQVTM and CDR2 is ANQGSEA. There are 13 residues in the CDR3. With V trimmed by 7 bases and J by 1 base, 3 bases remained unmatched. In DNA, the CDR3 is TGCAGCGGGCGACAGGGGTCTGGAAACACCATATATTTT. It encodes CSGRQGSGNTIYF. The whole variable domain, remainder taken from reference TRBV29-1 and TRBJ1-3, is SAVISQKPSRDICQRGTSLTIQCQVDSQVTMMFWYRQQPGQSLTLIATANQGSEATYESGFVIDKFPISRPNLTFSTLTVSNMSPEDSSIYLCSGRQGSGNTIYFGEGSWLTVV.

V and J are TRBV27 and TRBJ2-7; 12 bases line up with TRBD2. V lost 2 bases, J lost 6 bases, and 5 bases stayed unmatched. The CDR3 totals 15 residues. Germline V gene lookup returns CDR1 MNHEY and CDR2 SMNVEV (reference sequence). The CDR3: CASSLAASGRGEQYF. The CDR3 coding sequence is TGTGCCAGCAGTTTAGCGGCTAGCGGGAGGGGCGAGCAGTACTTC.

J is TRBJ2-1 and V is TRBV20-1; D gene unclear. V lost 0 bases, J lost 2 bases, and 8 bases lay in between. Germline CDR1 reads DFQATT; CDR2 reads SNEGSKA (reference sequence). This CDR3 contains 14 residues. The CDR3 bases are TGCAGTGCTAGAGATATCCTCACCTACAATGAGCAGTTCTTC. Encoded protein: CSARDILTYNEQFF.

This clonotype was counted a few times. The chain links TRBV20-1 to TRBJ2-7, with D perhaps TRBD1 (5 bases). Judging by the DNA end, TRBJ2-1 fits better; the J call may be wrong. Germline V gene data show CDR1 as DFQATT and CDR2 as SNEGSKA (reference sequence). This CDR3 region has 17 residues. As DNA, the CDR3 is TGCAGTGCTAGAGCCCAAGGGCGGAGCAGGGTTTACAATGAGCAGTTCTTC. Its protein product is CSARAQGRSRVYNEQFF.

This clonotype was counted many times. This chain uses TRBV12-3 or TRBV12-4 with TRBJ2-7; TRBD1 matches at 8 bases. With 5 bases clipped from V and 6 bases from J, the junction kept 3 bases outside the gene matches. The CDR3 extends over 12 amino acids. In nucleotides, the CDR3 is TGTGCCAGCAGTCCAACAGGGGGCGAGCAGTACTTC. It specifies CASSPTGGEQYF.

The V call is TRBV11-2, the J call TRBJ2-1, with D hard to call. V was cut by 2 bases and J by 12 bases, with 11 bases left in between. This CDR3 spans 12 amino acids. Germline V gene data show CDR1 as SGHAT and CDR2 as FQNNGV. The CDR3 reads CASSLSPPGQFF. CDR3 DNA: TGTGCCAGCAGCTTAAGCCCCCCGGGGCAGTTCTTC.

This clonotype was counted between two and nine times. The chain combines TRBV18 with TRBJ1-2; D is possibly TRBD1 (6 bases). The germline CDR1 and CDR2 sequences are KGHSH and LQKENI. CDR3 length equals 14 residues. V was clipped by 5 bases and J by 3 bases, with 13 bases between them. CDR3 DNA: TGTGCCAGCTCAGCTACAGGACAGTACTATGGCTACACCTTC. Protein product: CASSATGQYYGYTF.

This clonotype was found a few times. The chain joins TRBV29-1 to TRBJ2-6; D is uncertain. Germline CDR1 is SQVTM and CDR2 is ANQGSEA. The CDR3 runs to 13 residues. V lost 7 bases, J lost 2 bases, and 9 bases lay in between. The DNA for the CDR3 is TGCAGCGCCGCTGGGACTGGGGCCAACGTCCTGACTTTC. It is translated as CSAAGTGANVLTF.

Only a few counts were recorded for this clonotype. The chain joins TRBV3-1 to TRBJ2-7; tentative D call: TRBD2 (7 bases). The V gene's germline CDR1 is LGHDT and CDR2 YNNKEL (reference sequence). The CDR3 is 17 amino acids. With 4 bases removed from V and 8 bases from J, the gap between germline ends came to 27 bases. CDR3: CASSPQGWGGPNLKQYF. CDR3 nucleotides: TGTGCCAGCAGCCCCCAGGGATGGGGGGGCCCCAACCTCAAGCAGTACTTC.

This clonotype turned up a few times. CDR3 sequence: CASSYSGQAVTEAFF. For the CDR3, the DNA is TGTGCCAGCAGTTACTCAGGACAGGCCGTAACTGAAGCTTTCTTT. The chain carries TRBV6-6 and TRBJ1-1, with TRBD1 matching over 7 bases. The CDR3 contains 15 residues. The V segment lost 0 bases and the J segment 5 bases; nucleotides outside the gene matches: 6. Germline V lookup: CDR1 MNHNY, CDR2 SVGAGI (reference sequence).

V usage is TRBV20-1 and J usage is TRBJ1-2, with 8 bases aligning to TRBD1. The CDR3 runs 12 residues. CDR1 is DFQATT, CDR2 SNEGSKA, per germline (reference sequence). Trimming removed 5 bases from V and 6 bases from J; junction bases left unmatched: 5. CDR3 DNA: TGCAGTGCTGGGACAGGAGGAGATGGCTACACCTTC. Its translation: CSAGTGGDGYTF.

This chain uses TRBV5-1 with TRBJ1-3; D gene unclear. This CDR3 has 16 residues. V was pared by 4 bases and J by 0 bases, with 14 bases between. Per germline, CDR1 SGHRS and CDR2 YFSETQ. The CDR3 nucleotides are TGCGCCAGCAGCGCGAGAGAGGGTCTCTCTGGAAACACCATATATTTT. It encodes CASSAREGLSGNTIYF.

In this sample, this clonotype turned up many times. The chain links TRBV6-5 to TRBJ2-1; possible D gene TRBD2, 5 bases. In germline, CDR1 is MNHEY, CDR2 SVGAGI. The V end lost 3 bases, the J end lost 7 bases, and 7 bases lay between the germline ends. The CDR3 covers 12 residues. The CDR3 spells CASSYRGNEQFF. For the CDR3, the DNA is TGTGCCAGCAGTTATCGGGGAAATGAGCAGTTCTTC.

The chain joins TRBV5-1 to TRBJ2-2; 11 bases are shared with TRBD2. Germline CDR1 and CDR2: SGHRS and YFSETQ. The CDR3 is 15 amino acids. The V segment lost 4 bases and the J segment 14 bases; nucleotides outside the gene matches: 13. The CDR3 region is CASSGEGTSGTGLFF. Written as DNA, the CDR3 is TGCGCCAGCAGCGGGGAGGGGACTAGCGGAACCGGTCTGTTTTTT. Complete variable domain (other parts from reference TRBV5-1 and TRBJ2-2): KAGVTQTPRYLIKTRGQQVTLSCSPISGHRSVSWYQQTPGQGLQFLFEYFSETQRNKGNFPGRFSGRQFSNSRSEMNVSTLELGDSALYLCASSGEGTSGTGLFFGEGSRLTVL.

The rearrangement links TRBV13 to TRBJ2-2; D gene ambiguous. Looked up from germline, CDR1 is PRHDT and CDR2 is FYEKMQ (reference sequence). The V end was cut by 8 bases, the J end by 4 bases, with 8 bases between. The CDR3 consists of 12 residues. The CDR3 reads CASPMFTGELFF. CDR3 coding DNA: TGTGCCAGCCCCATGTTCACCGGGGAGCTGTTTTTT.

J is TRBJ2-1 and V is TRBV29-1; no clear D gene. Per germline, CDR1 SQVTM and CDR2 ANQGSEA. V was trimmed by 7 bases and J by 6 bases, leaving 19 bases between them. There are 14 residues in the CDR3. The CDR3 DNA sequence: TGCAGCGCTCTTCAGCCGTCCAGTGGCAATGAGCAGTTCTTC. Amino acids: CSALQPSSGNEQFF.

J is TRBJ2-3 and V is TRBV28, with 7 bases identical to TRBD2. This CDR3 has 15 amino acids. Trimming cost V 6 bases and J 6 bases; bases outside gene matches: 12. Germline loops: CDR1 MDHEN, CDR2 SYDVKM. The CDR3 nucleotides read TGTGCCAGCAGCACAGCGGGAAGTATTTGGGATACGCAGTATTTT. It translates to CASSTAGSIWDTQYF.

The rearrangement uses TRBV12-3 or TRBV12-4 and TRBJ2-3, with a weak D call TRBD2 (5 bases). V shed 3 bases and J shed 0 bases, with 22 bases lying between them. This CDR3 contains 19 residues. CDR3 residues: CASSFGLFRTSVSTDTQYF. The CDR3 region has the DNA TGTGCCAGCAGTTTTGGTCTTTTTCGGACTTCAGTGAGCACAGATACGCAGTATTTT.

This clonotype was counted at least ten times. The chain couples TRBV7-9 to TRBJ2-6; D is uncertain. CDR3 length: 13 amino acids. Per germline, CDR1 SEHNR and CDR2 FQNEAQ (reference sequence). Deletions cut 5 bases from V and 2 bases from J, with 4 bases between. The CDR3 is CASSPAGANVLTF. CDR3 DNA sequence: TGTGCCAGCAGCCCGGCTGGGGCCAACGTCCTGACTTTC. The full variable domain, with the rest looked up from reference TRBV7-9 and TRBJ2-6, is DTGVSQNPRHKITKRGQNVTFRCDPISEHNRLYWYRQTLGQGPEFLTYFQNEAQLEKSRLLSDRFSAERPKGSFSTLEIQRTEQGDSAMYLCASSPAGANVLTFGAGSRLTVL.